Presented here are 7 T cell receptor beta chains from one specimen sequenced in a study of T-cell reconstitution after alpha-beta-depleted transplantation in children (dated by TCRdb to about 2016). Reading the label with the study, this specimen's treatment or condition is: allogeneic hematopoietic cell transplantation with graft depleted of TCRalphabeta T cells and CD19 B cells. Libraries were prepared through PCR. Reads for this sample came from an Illumina HiSeq 2500. TCR library preparation used molecular barcoding, with unique molecular identifiers applied to normalize quantification of the TCRbeta repertoire. TCRdb handled the public reads itself, with Q25 trimming in fastp and clone calling in MiXCR, and kept productive beta chains. Each CDR3 protein gets just one entry, which takes the most common genes and DNA from the rows behind it. For this sample there are around 600,000 distinct CDR3 sequences; 23% appear just once. The ten biggest clones cover 14% of the sample.

The source was PBMCs, mostly from graft donor cells, collected 360 days after TCRalphabeta/CD19-depleted stem cell transplant. Every receptor here comes from a boy younger than two who had a stem cell transplant for acute myeloid leukemia, so the T cells may come from the graft donor.

The chain couples TRBV7-3 to TRBJ2-2; a possible D gene is TRBD1 (6 bases). Looked up from germline, CDR1 is SGHTA and CDR2 is FQGTGA. V was clipped by 1 base and J by 6 bases, with 12 bases between them. The CDR3 covers 15 residues. The CDR3 sequence is CASSLMGTNAGELFF. CDR3 bases: TGTGCCAGCAGCTTAATGGGGACAAACGCCGGGGAGCTGTTTTTT.

This rearrangement joins TRBV12-3 or TRBV12-4 to TRBJ2-2; the D gene is possibly TRBD2 (6 bases). Deletions cut 6 bases from V and 2 bases from J, with 16 bases between. The CDR3 is 16 residues long. The DNA of the CDR3 is TGTGCCAGCAGCACGATCGGGACTCTTAACACCGGGGAGCTGTTTTTT. Translation: CASSTIGTLNTGELFF.

This clonotype was recorded a few times. The rearrangement joins TRBV15 to TRBJ2-3; tentatively, D is TRBD2 (5 bases). Trimming stripped 2 bases from V and 6 bases from J, with 9 bases between. The CDR3 consists of 13 residues. Germline V lookup: CDR1 LNHNV, CDR2 YYDKDF (reference sequence). The CDR3 is CATSRTRGDTQYF. CDR3 nucleotide sequence: TGTGCCACCAGCAGAACAAGAGGGGATACGCAGTATTTT.

This clonotype was picked up a small number of times. The chain recombines TRBV20-1 with TRBJ1-5; weak D call: TRBD1 (6 bases). Germline lookup yields CDR1 DFQATT and CDR2 SNEGSKA (reference sequence). The V end lost 0 bases, the J end lost 2 bases, and 14 bases lay between the germline ends. CDR3 length: 16 residues. The CDR3 spells CSAREQGGLGNQPQHF. The CDR3 nucleotides are TGCAGTGCTAGAGAACAGGGCGGCTTGGGCAATCAGCCCCAGCATTTT.

At least ten counts were recorded for this clonotype. The V gene is TRBV7-2, the J gene TRBJ2-7; a possible D gene is TRBD2 (5 bases). Trimming took off 0 bases at V and 4 bases at J, with 10 bases between the two ends. This CDR3 region has 14 residues. CDR1 is SGHTA, CDR2 FQGNSA, per germline. CDR3 region: CASSLALSGYEQYF. Here the CDR3 DNA reads TGTGCCAGCAGCTTAGCGCTATCGGGGTACGAGCAGTACTTC. The full variable domain, its missing parts supplied by reference TRBV7-2 and TRBJ2-7, is GAGVSQSPSNKVTEKGKDVELRCDPISGHTALYWYRQSLGQGLEFLIYFQGNSAPDKSGLPSDRFSAERTGGSVSTLTIQRTQQEDSAVYLCASSLALSGYEQYFGPGTRLTVT.

This clonotype came up many times. The chain carries TRBV6-5 and TRBJ2-3; D gene unclear. This CDR3 is built from 13 residues. Germline V gene sequence: CDR1 MNHEY, CDR2 SVGAGI. The ends were cut back, 2 bases at V and 4 bases at J, with 7 bases in the middle. The DNA of the CDR3 is TGTGCCAGCAGTTACCTACCTCCAGATACGCAGTATTTT. Protein sequence: CASSYLPPDTQYF.

This clonotype was picked up a small number of times. The rearrangement links TRBV29-1 to TRBJ2-1; tentatively, D is TRBD1 (7 bases). V was clipped by 7 bases and J by 7 bases, with 23 bases between them. The CDR3 extends over 15 amino acids. Germline CDR1 is SQVTM and CDR2 is ANQGSEA. Written as DNA, the CDR3 is TGCAGCGCTAAGGAGGGGACAGCCGCATCAAATGAGCAGTTCTTC. Translation: CSAKEGTAASNEQFF.